This T cell receptor (beta chain) appears in the sequencing data of a study of memory CD4+ T cells and cytomegalovirus serostatus. Study observations and caveats: 67 of 164 known CMV-associated TCRbeta sequences appeared in CD4+ memory. The CMV-associated TCR signature appears largely within the CD4+ memory repertoire.

The sort gate was single viable CD3+CD4+CD8-CD45RO+ cells for memory CD4+ T cells. Donors' CMV status reflects serum IgG against pp150, pp28, p38, p52. Positive selection with CD4 microbeads enriched total CD4+ T cells. The CDR3 is made up of 15 amino acids. Trimming took 6 bases from V and 8 from J, leaving 20 bases between them. Per germline, CDR1 ENHRY and CDR2 SYGVKD. Only in-frame clones appear in the TCRdb table, and some are missing; sequencing was by immunoSEQ multiplex PCR. Of tens of thousands of clones detected, 70% to 80% appear once; the ten largest clones hold approximately 4.5%. In regard to this clone: Its specificity is unknown.

The sample consisted of memory CD4+ T cells from blood. The clonotype originates from an adult in good health and CMV-seropositive. The chain joins TRBV10-3 to TRBJ2-1; a weak D match, TRBD1 (6 bases). CDR3 protein: CAIRGVDSVFDEQFF. DNA for the CDR3: TGTGCCATCAGGGGAGTGGACAGCGTGTTCGATGAGCAGTTCTTC.